Presented here are 28 T cell receptor beta chains from one specimen sequenced in a study of cytomegalovirus exposure and HLA in healthy donors. TCRdb keeps only in-frame clones here, not all; method: immunoSEQ multiplex PCR. The sample includes just over 80,000 clones, roughly 96% of them seen just once. Sequenced: PBMCs. The origin of the receptors is a young woman in good health and CMV-seronegative.

The chain joins TRBV5-1 to TRBJ1-1; 7 bases are a match to TRBD1. V trimming: 3 bases; J trimming: 1 base; junction bases outside the gene matches: 6. CDR1 SGHRS and CDR2 YFSETQ come from the germline V gene. This CDR3 contains 15 residues. The chain's CDR3 is CASSSETGTNTEAFF. CDR3 sequence (DNA): TGCGCCAGCAGCTCAGAGACAGGGACGAACACTGAAGCTTTCTTT.

The V call is TRBV18, the J call TRBJ1-3; weak D call: TRBD1 (6 bases). V was trimmed by 1 base and J by 0 bases, leaving 13 bases between them. This CDR3 is built from 17 residues. The germline V gene has CDR1 KGHSH and CDR2 LQKENI. CDR3 sequence reads: CASSPQAGADSGNTIYF. DNA for the CDR3: TGTGCCAGCTCACCACAAGCAGGGGCAGACTCTGGAAACACCATATATTTT.

This chain uses TRBV6-5 with TRBJ1-3; D gene uncertain. The CDR3 runs to 14 residues. Trimming left V 5 bases short and J 0 bases short, with 8 bases between. Germline V lookup: CDR1 MNHEY, CDR2 SVGAGI. The CDR3 DNA follows: TGTGCCAGCAGTCGGGAGTACTCTGGAAACACCATATATTTT. This codes for CASSREYSGNTIYF.

This clone was counted once. The chain recombines TRBV7-9 with TRBJ1-6; tentatively, D is TRBD1 (6 bases). The germline V gene has CDR1 SEHNR and CDR2 FQNEAQ (reference sequence). The CDR3 has 15 residues. V was clipped by 3 bases and J by 6 bases, with 12 bases between them. DNA of the CDR3: TGTGCCAGCAGCTTCGCAGGACAGTTTAATTCACCCCTCCACTTT. It encodes CASSFAGQFNSPLHF.

V usage is TRBV7-6 and J usage is TRBJ2-7, with 8 bases lining up with TRBD1. Germline CDR1 is SGHVS and CDR2 is FNYEAQ. The CDR3 runs to 18 residues. J gave up 0 bases and V 1 base, and 11 bases lay outside the gene matches. The CDR3 bases are TGTGCCAGCAGCTTAGGAATTATCGGAACAGGGGGCTCCTACGAGCAGTACTTC. This gives the protein CASSLGIIGTGGSYEQYF.

The rearrangement uses TRBV18 and TRBJ2-7; the match to TRBD2 covers 11 bases. Germline trimming cut 0 bases from V and 0 bases from J; bases unmatched to any gene: 10. There are 19 residues in the CDR3. CDR1 and CDR2 from the germline V gene are KGHSH and LQKENI. The CDR3 reads CASSPPGLAASYSSYEQYF. The CDR3 nucleotides are TGTGCCAGCTCACCACCGGGACTAGCGGCCTCCTATAGCTCCTACGAGCAGTACTTC. Combining the CDR3 with reference TRBV18 and TRBJ2-7 gives the whole variable domain NAGVMQNPRHLVRRRGQEARLRCSPMKGHSHVYWYRQLPEEGLKFMVYLQKENIIDESGMPKERFSAEFPKEGPSILRIQQVVRGDSAAYFCASSPPGLAASYSSYEQYFGPGTRLTVT.

The J gene is TRBJ2-1, the V gene TRBV6-6; 8 positions match TRBD2. The V and J ends lost 0 bases and 6 bases, in that order; junction bases with no gene match: 4. Per germline, CDR1 MNHNY and CDR2 SVGAGI (reference sequence). The CDR3 sequence is 15 residues long. CDR3 nucleotide sequence: TGTGCCAGCAGTTACTCGATCGGGGGGGGCAATGAGCAGTTCTTC. Protein product: CASSYSIGGGNEQFF.

DNA for the CDR3: TGCGCCAGCAGCTTGGGAACAGCGGGAATTTTCTTGAATGAGCAGTTCTTC. Translation: CASSLGTAGIFLNEQFF. V usage is TRBV5-1 and J usage is TRBJ2-1; 7 nucleotides agree with TRBD2. J gave up 7 bases and V 0 bases, and 13 bases lay outside the gene matches. The germline V gene encodes CDR1 SGHRS and CDR2 YFSETQ. CDR3 size: 17 residues.

V gene TRBV5-1 combines with J gene TRBJ1-2; maybe TRBD1 (5 bases). There are 15 residues in the CDR3. V was clipped by 8 bases and J by 4 bases, with 21 bases between them. Per germline, CDR1 SGHRS and CDR2 YFSETQ. CDR3 DNA: TGCGCCAGTCAGGATAAGGGTGGGGGGGGCTATGGCTACACCTTC. Its protein is CASQDKGGGGYGYTF. The full variable domain, rest sourced from reference TRBV5-1 and TRBJ1-2, is KAGVTQTPRYLIKTRGQQVTLSCSPISGHRSVSWYQQTPGQGLQFLFEYFSETQRNKGNFPGRFSGRQFSNSRSEMNVSTLELGDSALYLCASQDKGGGGYGYTFGSGTRLTVV.

The chain carries TRBV5-1 and TRBJ2-1; 7 nucleotides line up with TRBD2. This CDR3 is 15 amino acids long. Trimming took 4 bases from V and 8 from J; bases not matched to a gene: 12. CDR1 SGHRS and CDR2 YFSETQ come from the germline V gene. The CDR3 sequence: CASSAPERDSYEQFF. Written as DNA, the CDR3 is TGCGCCAGCAGCGCGCCGGAGCGGGATTCGTATGAGCAGTTCTTC.

This chain connects TRBV6-5 to TRBJ1-5; possible D gene TRBD1, 6 bases. Trimming removed 7 bases at V and 3 bases at J, with 10 bases between. Germline CDR1 is MNHEY and CDR2 is SVGAGI. This CDR3 spans 13 amino acids. CDR3 sequence (DNA): TGTGCCAGCAAAACAGGGACCAATCAGCCCCAGCATTTT. This gives the protein CASKTGTNQPQHF.

The chain is built from TRBV4-1 and TRBJ2-2; 8 bases match TRBD1. The V gene's germline CDR1 is MGHRA and CDR2 YSYEKL. The CDR3 totals 16 residues. V shed 0 bases and J 6 bases; nucleotides not matched to a gene: 6. CDR3 sequence reads: CASSQEPPTGAGELFF. The CDR3 coding sequence is TGCGCCAGCAGCCAAGAACCCCCGACAGGGGCCGGGGAGCTGTTTTTT.

This clone was detected only once. Here the CDR3 DNA reads TGTGCCAGCAACCTCCCGGGTCGCGAGCAGTACTTC. This encodes CASNLPGREQYF. This chain links TRBV6-6 with TRBJ2-7; D not certain. The germline V gene encodes CDR1 MNHNY and CDR2 SVGAGI (reference sequence). CDR3 size: 12 residues. V was shortened by 7 bases and J by 6 bases, with 13 bases between the two germline ends.

V gene TRBV5-6 combines with J gene TRBJ1-5; TRBD1 agrees at 8 bases. After removal of 4 bases from V and 5 bases from J, the junction contained 8 bases not matched to a gene. Germline V gene lookup returns CDR1 SGHDT and CDR2 YYEEEE. The CDR3 has 15 residues. CDR3 bases: TGTGCCAGCAGCGTAACAGGGGGTAGAGATCAGCCCCAGCATTTT. This encodes CASSVTGGRDQPQHF.

The V call is TRBV6-5, the J call TRBJ2-7, with TRBD1 matching over 9 bases. Trimming removed 2 bases from V and 3 bases from J; junction bases left unmatched: 8. The CDR3 consists of 16 residues. Germline lookup yields CDR1 MNHEY and CDR2 SVGAGI. CDR3 sequence: CASSYRTPGQGYEQYF. In nucleotides, the CDR3 is TGTGCCAGCAGTTACCGAACCCCGGGACAGGGCTACGAGCAGTACTTC.

Written as DNA, the CDR3 is TGTGCCAGCAGTTTATCCAGCGGGGGGGTTTGGGAGACCCAGTACTTC. Translated, it gives CASSLSSGGVWETQYF. The V call is TRBV27, the J call TRBJ2-5, with 10 nucleotides matching TRBD2. The CDR3 covers 16 residues. V trimming: 0 bases; J trimming: 5 bases; junction bases outside the gene matches: 6. Germline-derived CDR1 and CDR2 are MNHEY and SMNVEV (reference sequence).

CDR3 in amino acids: CASSLELRGDTQYF. The CDR3 bases are TGTGCCAGCAGCTTAGAGCTACGGGGAGATACGCAGTATTTT. The rearrangement uses TRBV11-2 and TRBJ2-3; a possible D gene is TRBD2 (5 bases). Trimming removed 0 bases at V and 5 bases at J, with 9 bases between. There are 14 residues in the CDR3. Germline V gene data show CDR1 as SGHAT and CDR2 as FQNNGV.

The chain recombines TRBV5-4 with TRBJ2-7, with 11 bases lining up with TRBD1. The trim removed 4 bases at V and 4 bases at J, leaving 7 bases unmatched. This CDR3 region has 15 residues. Per germline, CDR1 SGHNT and CDR2 YYREEE (reference sequence). The CDR3 loop reads CASSPGTGGGYEQYF. For the CDR3, the DNA is TGTGCCAGCAGCCCCGGGACAGGGGGAGGTTACGAGCAGTACTTC.

The chain combines TRBV6-6 with TRBJ2-1, with unresolved D. CDR3 length: 12 residues. V was shortened by 5 bases and J by 9 bases, with 11 bases between the two germline ends. Germline-derived CDR1 and CDR2 are MNHNY and SVGAGI (reference sequence). The CDR3: CASSTTQVEQFF. In DNA form, the CDR3 reads TGTGCCAGCAGTACCACGCAGGTTGAGCAGTTCTTC.

The rearrangement uses TRBV18 and TRBJ2-7, with unresolved D. V shed 3 bases and J shed 5 bases, with 14 bases lying between them. The CDR3 consists of 14 residues. The V gene's germline CDR1 is KGHSH and CDR2 LQKENI. Here the CDR3 reads CASSPPRPPHEQYF. The CDR3 DNA reads as TGTGCCAGCTCACCCCCTAGGCCCCCGCACGAGCAGTACTTC.

The chain joins TRBV18 to TRBJ2-1; the match to TRBD2 covers 8 bases. The V and J ends lost 5 bases and 0 bases, in that order; junction bases with no gene match: 6. Germline assignment: CDR1 KGHSH and CDR2 LQKENI. The CDR3 extends over 16 amino acids. CDR3 sequence reads: CASSSSGRSSYNEQFF. The DNA of the CDR3 is TGTGCCAGCTCATCTAGCGGGCGGAGCTCCTACAATGAGCAGTTCTTC.

The chain carries TRBV13 and TRBJ2-1; unclear D gene. The CDR3 is 13 residues long. V dropped 5 bases and J dropped 5 bases, with 10 bases sitting between them. The germline V gene encodes CDR1 PRHDT and CDR2 FYEKMQ (reference sequence). DNA of the CDR3: TGTGCCAGCAGCCAACCTCAGAACAATGAGCAGTTCTTC. Its translation is CASSQPQNNEQFF.

The rearrangement uses TRBV30 and TRBJ2-1; the D gene is possibly TRBD2 (6 bases). V lost 2 bases, J lost 0 bases, and 8 bases lay in between. Per the germline V gene, CDR1 is GTSNPN and CDR2 is SVGIG (reference sequence). There are 14 residues in the CDR3. CDR3 protein: CAWSSGYSYNEQFF. The CDR3 DNA sequence: TGTGCCTGGAGTAGCGGGTACTCCTACAATGAGCAGTTCTTC.

V is TRBV13 and J is TRBJ1-5; a weak D match, TRBD1 (5 bases). Germline CDR1 is PRHDT and CDR2 is FYEKMQ (reference sequence). The CDR3 is 14 residues long. Trimming removed 5 bases at V and 8 bases at J, with 16 bases between. The CDR3 region has the DNA TGTGCCAGCAGCCTCAGAGGAGGGGATGAGCCCCAGCATTTT. It translates to CASSLRGGDEPQHF.

This rearrangement joins TRBV7-2 to TRBJ2-7; D is undetermined. Per the germline V gene, CDR1 is SGHTA and CDR2 is FQGNSA. The CDR3 runs 14 residues. The germline V and J ends were trimmed by 2 bases and 3 bases, with 11 bases remaining between them. The CDR3 nucleotides read TGTGCCAGCAGCTTAAGTTGGTTGAGCTACGAGCAGTACTTC. Protein product: CASSLSWLSYEQYF. Together with reference TRBV7-2 and TRBJ2-7, the CDR3 gives the full variable domain: GAGVSQSPSNKVTEKGKDVELRCDPISGHTALYWYRQSLGQGLEFLIYFQGNSAPDKSGLPSDRFSAERTGGSVSTLTIQRTQQEDSAVYLCASSLSWLSYEQYFGPGTRLTVT.

The chain carries TRBV9 and TRBJ2-3; the D gene is possibly TRBD2 (6 bases). Trimming left V 0 bases short and J 2 bases short, with 10 bases between. Germline loops: CDR1 SGDLS, CDR2 YYNGEE. This CDR3 has 15 residues. The CDR3 region has the DNA TGTGCCAGCAGCGTAGCTGCGGGAATCACAGATACGCAGTATTTT. This gives the protein CASSVAAGITDTQYF.

As concerns this clone: The junction differs from germline at one of its ends, possibly a read error. This sequence joins TRBV7-7 and TRBJ1-1; the D gene is possibly TRBD1 (5 bases). The V gene's germline CDR1 is SSHAT and CDR2 FNYEAQ (reference sequence). There are 13 residues in the CDR3. DNA for the CDR3: TGTGCTAGCAGCTTAGAATTCAGGGATGAAGCTTTCTTT. It codes for CASSLEFRDEAFF.

The chain combines TRBV19 with TRBJ1-1; no clear D. The CDR3 has 12 residues. In germline, CDR1 is LNHDA, CDR2 SQIVND (reference sequence). With 3 bases removed from V and 5 bases from J, the gap between germline ends came to 7 bases. CDR3 sequence (DNA): TGTGCCAGTAGTATTAGGGAGACTGAAGCTTTCTTT. Translating it yields CASSIRETEAFF.